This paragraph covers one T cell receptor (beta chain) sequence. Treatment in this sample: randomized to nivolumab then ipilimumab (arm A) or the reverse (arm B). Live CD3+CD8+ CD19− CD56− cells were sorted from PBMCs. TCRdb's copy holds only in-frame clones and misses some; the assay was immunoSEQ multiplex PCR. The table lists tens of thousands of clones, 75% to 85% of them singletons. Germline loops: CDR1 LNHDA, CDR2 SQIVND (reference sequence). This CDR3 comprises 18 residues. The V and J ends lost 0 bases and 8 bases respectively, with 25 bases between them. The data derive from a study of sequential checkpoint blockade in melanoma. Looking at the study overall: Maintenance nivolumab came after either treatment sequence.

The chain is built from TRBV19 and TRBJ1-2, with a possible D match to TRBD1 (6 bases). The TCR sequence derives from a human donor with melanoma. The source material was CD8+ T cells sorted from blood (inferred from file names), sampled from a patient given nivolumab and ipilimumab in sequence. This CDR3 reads CASSIEEGGGDPREGYTF. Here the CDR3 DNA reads TGTGCCAGTAGTATAGAGGAAGGGGGTGGGGACCCTCGAGAAGGCTACACCTTC.